The rows below give T cell receptor beta chains drawn from one sample of a study of technical replicates of blood from several donors. Sequencing was performed with immunoSEQ multiplex PCR; in TCRdb, only in-frame clones are kept and a portion is missing. The sample records some 54,000 clones, approximately 92% being singletons. Sequencing was done on a sample of PBMCs. All receptors come from a human donor in good health. Some clones in this sample may be carry-over from other donors' samples. Each CDR3 is given without its conserved first and last residue. Fields, in order: J gene, V gene, CDR3 protein.

>TRBJ2-5|TRBV5-4
ASSPHGRAGGPGETQY
>TRBJ2-2|TRBV2
ASSGLAGYTGELF
>TRBJ1-3|TRBV7-8
ASSARDRVYGNTIY
>TRBJ2-5|TRBV11-2
ASSSWTSGVQETQY
>TRBJ1-5|TRBV15
ATSYGTGNNQPQH
>TRBJ1-2|TRBV5-1
ASSFNREGYT
>TRBJ2-3|TRBV5-6
ASSLAADTQY
>TRBJ2-7|TRBV5-1
ASSLELPGEQY
>TRBJ2-6|TRBV15
ATSPRRVGANVLT
>TRBJ1-2|TRBV7-8
ASSPPGQGRANYGYT